A selection of T cell receptor beta chains follows, all from one sample in a study of T cell repertoires in cytomegalovirus infection. TCRdb reprocessed the reads via MiXCR and lists one record per CDR3 protein. The data hold around 750,000 distinct CDR3 sequences, with approximately 30% observed a single time. What these receptors recognize is not known. Sequenced here: cultured CD8+ T cells from PBMCs, sampled from culture after CMV antigen stimulation. The receptors stem from a human donor in good health (CMV status not recorded). Some clones in this sample may be carry-over from other donors' samples. CDR3s include the opening cysteine and the closing phenylalanine or tryptophan. A D gene is named only where the DNA matches it firmly. Some rows mark clone size as missing; the rest say once, few, many or name a class of expanded clone.

V: TRBV12-3/TRBV12-4; D: NA; J: TRBJ2-2; size: NA; CDR3: CASSLERSGELFF; DNA: TGTGCCAGCAGTTTAGAGAGGTCCGGGGAGCTGTTTTTT
V: TRBV6-1; D: TRBD1; J: TRBJ2-2; size: NA; CDR3: CASSFGTVSGELFF; DNA: TGTGCCAGCAGTTTCGGGACAGTCAGCGGGGAGCTGTTTTTT
V: TRBV12-3/TRBV12-4; D: NA; J: TRBJ2-3; size: NA; CDR3: CASSPTDTDTQYF; DNA: TGTGCCAGCAGTCCGACGGACACAGATACGCAGTATTTT
V: TRBV7-9; D: NA; J: TRBJ2-1; size: few; CDR3: CASSFGRAYEQFF; DNA: TGTGCCAGCAGCTTTGGCAGGGCATATGAGCAGTTCTTC
V: TRBV14; D: NA; J: TRBJ2-1; size: NA; CDR3: CASSLGTSLYYNEQFF; DNA: TGTGCCAGCAGCCTAGGGACTTCATTGTATTACAATGAGCAGTTCTTC
V: TRBV7-4; D: TRBD1; J: TRBJ1-2; size: NA; CDR3: CASSTPDRAFYGYTF; DNA: TGTGCCAGCAGCACTCCGGACAGGGCGTTCTATGGCTACACCTTC
V: TRBV4-2; D: NA; J: TRBJ1-2; size: NA; CDR3: CASSQDLIYGYTF; DNA: TGTGCCAGCAGCCAAGATCTGATTTATGGCTACACCTTC
V: TRBV6-6; D: TRBD1; J: TRBJ1-2; size: NA; CDR3: CASSYSTGGGYTF; DNA: TGTGCCAGCAGTTACTCGACAGGGGGTGGCTACACCTTC
V: TRBV6-5; D: TRBD1; J: TRBJ2-3; size: NA; CDR3: CASSSWQGADTQYF; DNA: TGTGCCAGCAGTTCCTGGCAGGGGGCCGATACGCAGTATTTT
V: TRBV6-5; D: TRBD1; J: TRBJ2-3; size: NA; CDR3: CASSYFTGGDTQYF; DNA: TGTGCCAGCAGTTACTTTACAGGGGGCGATACGCAGTATTTT
V: TRBV6-2/TRBV6-3; D: NA; J: TRBJ1-1; size: NA; CDR3: CASSYHGGAGDLNTEAFF; DNA: TGTGCCAGCAGTTACCACGGGGGGGCAGGGGATCTGAACACTGAAGCTTTCTTT
V: TRBV12-5; D: NA; J: TRBJ1-1; size: NA; CDR3: CASALENTEAFF; DNA: TGTGCTAGTGCCCTAGAGAACACTGAAGCTTTCTTT
V: TRBV6-2/TRBV6-3; D: NA; J: TRBJ1-1; size: few; CDR3: CASSYLATAYTEAFF; DNA: TGTGCCAGCAGTTATCTGGCCACAGCGTACACTGAAGCTTTCTTT
V: TRBV13; D: NA; J: TRBJ1-1; size: few; CDR3: CASSLFGGGNTEAFF; DNA: TGTGCCAGCAGCTTATTCGGGGGCGGGAACACTGAAGCTTTCTTT
V: TRBV6-6; D: TRBD1; J: TRBJ2-2; size: NA; CDR3: CASSPDTGGASTGELFF; DNA: TGTGCCAGCAGTCCGGATACAGGGGGCGCGTCTACCGGGGAGCTGTTTTTT
V: TRBV7-2; D: NA; J: TRBJ2-1; size: many; CDR3: CASSWRENEQFF; DNA: TGTGCCAGCAGCTGGCGGGAAAATGAGCAGTTCTTC
V: TRBV7-9; D: TRBD1; J: TRBJ2-1; size: many; CDR3: CASSPWDRGYNEQFF; DNA: TGTGCCAGCAGCCCCTGGGACAGGGGGTACAATGAGCAGTTCTTC
V: TRBV6-6; D: TRBD1; J: TRBJ1-4; size: once; CDR3: CASSQGQGLVPATNEKLFF; DNA: TGTGCCAGCAGTCAGGGACAGGGATTGGTCCCCGCAACTAATGAAAAACTGTTTTTT
V: TRBV27; D: NA; J: TRBJ2-7; size: NA; CDR3: CASSFRQGASEQYF; DNA: TGTGCCAGCAGTTTCAGGCAGGGTGCGAGCGAGCAGTACTTC
V: TRBV7-6; D: TRBD1; J: TRBJ1-1; size: NA; CDR3: CASSHDREMSTEAFF; DNA: TGTGCCAGCAGCCACGACAGGGAGATGAGCACTGAAGCTTTCTTT
V: TRBV7-6; D: NA; J: TRBJ2-3; size: many; CDR3: CASSRQDGYTDTQYF; DNA: TGTGCCAGCAGCCGCCAGGACGGATACACAGATACGCAGTATTTT
V: TRBV6-6; D: TRBD2; J: TRBJ2-3; size: once; CDR3: CASSYSWESGGTCTSTDTQYF; DNA: TGTGCCAGCAGTTACTCGTGGGAAAGCGGGGGGACGTGTACCAGCACAGATACGCAGTATTTT
V: TRBV4-3; D: NA; J: TRBJ1-5; size: few; CDR3: CASSQDQVQRGNQPQHF; DNA: TGCGCCAGCAGCCAAGATCAGGTCCAACGAGGCAATCAGCCCCAGCATTTT
V: TRBV6-2/TRBV6-3; D: NA; J: TRBJ2-1; size: few; CDR3: CASSLPDRYNGGPYNEQFF; DNA: TGTGCCAGCAGCTTACCCGACCGATACAATGGTGGCCCCTACAATGAGCAGTTCTTC
V: TRBV28; D: NA; J: TRBJ2-1; size: NA; CDR3: CASRTPHAVSSYNEQFF; DNA: TGTGCCAGCAGAACCCCCCATGCGGTCAGCTCCTACAATGAGCAGTTCTTC
V: TRBV7-8; D: NA; J: TRBJ1-2; size: many; CDR3: CASSLPAGYGYTF; DNA: TGTGCCAGCAGCCTACCGGCGGGCTATGGCTACACCTTC
V: TRBV7-9; D: NA; J: TRBJ1-2; size: NA; CDR3: CASSYGSQGYTF; DNA: TGTGCCAGCAGCTACGGGTCGCAAGGCTACACCTTC
V: TRBV7-6; D: NA; J: TRBJ2-1; size: NA; CDR3: CATSWRAPPNNEQFF; DNA: TGTGCCACCAGCTGGCGGGCACCCCCGAACAATGAGCAGTTCTTC
V: TRBV19; D: NA; J: TRBJ2-5; size: NA; CDR3: CASSPRGIQETQYF; DNA: TGTGCCAGTAGTCCTAGGGGGATCCAAGAGACCCAGTACTTC
V: TRBV7-9; D: TRBD1; J: TRBJ2-6; size: few; CDR3: CASSLEPGTGDFSGANVLTF; DNA: TGTGCCAGCAGCTTAGAACCCGGGACAGGGGATTTTTCTGGGGCCAACGTCCTGACTTTC
V: TRBV19; D: TRBD2; J: TRBJ2-1; size: NA; CDR3: CASSSPGTSPEQFF; DNA: TGTGCCAGTAGTAGTCCCGGGACTAGTCCTGAGCAGTTCTTC
V: TRBV6-1; D: NA; J: TRBJ1-5; size: NA; CDR3: CASILGQGGQPQHF; DNA: TGTGCCAGCATCTTGGGGCAGGGCGGACAGCCCCAGCATTTT
V: TRBV7-9; D: NA; J: TRBJ2-3; size: NA; CDR3: CASSPAQGEGTDTQYF; DNA: TGTGCCAGCAGCCCGGCACAGGGCGAGGGCACAGATACGCAGTATTTT
V: TRBV5-3; D: TRBD1; J: TRBJ1-2; size: once; CDR3: CASSGPGQALPHGYTF; DNA: TGTGCCAGCAGCGGCCCGGGACAGGCCCTCCCACATGGCTACACCTTC
V: TRBV27; D: TRBD2; J: TRBJ2-2; size: NA; CDR3: CASSLSRLATGELFF; DNA: TGTGCCAGCAGTTTATCACGACTAGCAACCGGGGAGCTGTTTTTT
V: TRBV4-1; D: NA; J: TRBJ1-1; size: few; CDR3: CASSQAGGGGKAFF; DNA: TGCGCCAGCAGCCAAGCGGGTGGGGGGGGCAAGGCTTTCTTT
V: TRBV7-6; D: NA; J: TRBJ1-4; size: many; CDR3: CASSLGAGGEKLFF; DNA: TGTGCCAGCAGCTTGGGGGCAGGAGGAGAAAAACTGTTTTTT
V: TRBV6-5; D: NA; J: TRBJ2-3; size: few; CDR3: CASSPSPAGIKGDTQYF; DNA: TGTGCCAGCAGTCCAAGTCCGGCGGGGATCAAGGGAGATACGCAGTATTTT
V: TRBV10-3; D: NA; J: TRBJ2-6; size: NA; CDR3: CAAFSTPVSGANVLTF; DNA: TGTGCCGCTTTCTCAACCCCAGTATCTGGGGCCAACGTCCTGACTTTC
V: TRBV19; D: NA; J: TRBJ1-3; size: NA; CDR3: CASSMDRTTGNTIYF; DNA: TGTGCCAGTAGTATGGACCGGACAACTGGAAACACCATATATTTT
V: TRBV7-9; D: NA; J: TRBJ1-4; size: NA; CDR3: CASNPPGGKLFF; DNA: TGTGCCAGCAACCCCCCGGGGGGAAAACTGTTTTTT
V: TRBV9; D: NA; J: TRBJ1-2; size: NA; CDR3: CASSVTYGGVANYGYTF; DNA: TGTGCCAGCAGCGTCACGTATGGGGGGGTAGCTAACTATGGCTACACCTTC
V: TRBV7-6; D: NA; J: TRBJ1-1; size: NA; CDR3: CASSLAAARNTEAFF; DNA: TGTGCCAGCAGCTTAGCGGCGGCAAGGAACACTGAAGCTTTCTTT
V: TRBV28; D: TRBD1; J: TRBJ1-1; size: NA; CDR3: CASSLQGSGGNTEAFF; DNA: TGTGCCAGCAGTCTACAGGGGTCAGGGGGGAACACTGAAGCTTTCTTT
V: TRBV24-1; D: NA; J: TRBJ2-7; size: NA; CDR3: CATSPPWDRFEQYF; DNA: TGTGCCACCAGCCCCCCTTGGGACCGATTCGAGCAGTACTTC
V: TRBV25-1; D: TRBD1; J: TRBJ2-3; size: NA; CDR3: CASRNQGDHTDTQYF; DNA: TGTGCCAGCAGGAACCAGGGGGACCACACAGATACGCAGTATTTT
V: TRBV12-3/TRBV12-4; D: NA; J: TRBJ1-2; size: NA; CDR3: CASSLNSHWYGYTF; DNA: TGTGCCAGCAGCCTAAATAGTCACTGGTATGGCTACACCTTC
V: TRBV12-3/TRBV12-4; D: NA; J: TRBJ2-3; size: few; CDR3: CASSTTELHTMTGSTDTQYF; DNA: TGTGCCAGCAGTACCACCGAGTTGCATACTATGACGGGGAGCACAGATACGCAGTATTTT
V: TRBV6-6; D: NA; J: TRBJ1-1; size: few; CDR3: CASSHPGVTEAFF; DNA: TGTGCCAGCAGTCACCCAGGGGTTACTGAAGCTTTCTTT
V: TRBV7-8; D: TRBD1; J: TRBJ1-5; size: many; CDR3: CASSLSTRGGGQPQHF; DNA: TGTGCCAGCAGCTTAAGTACGAGAGGGGGCGGCCAGCCCCAGCATTTT
V: TRBV7-6; D: NA; J: TRBJ1-3; size: NA; CDR3: CASSLQGYGNTIYF; DNA: TGTGCCAGCAGCTTACAGGGTTACGGAAACACCATATATTTT